Listed here are 2 T cell receptor beta chains from one sample, sequenced in a study of cytomegalovirus exposure and HLA in healthy donors. The PCR employed 60 Vbeta primers together with 13 Jbeta primers. TCRdb's table, derived via immunoSEQ multiplex PCR, lists solely in-frame clones and lacks some. In the table there are about 230,000 clones, about 83% of which are singletons. Sequenced input: PBMCs. Every receptor here comes from a human donor in good health.

The chain joins TRBV29-1 to TRBJ2-5; maybe TRBD1 (5 bases). CDR3 length: 13 amino acids. Germline V gives CDR1 SQVTM, CDR2 ANQGSEA. V lost 4 bases, J lost 5 bases, and 14 bases lay in between. Here the CDR3 reads CSVAVGVGETQYF. As DNA, the CDR3 is TGCAGCGTTGCAGTAGGGGTTGGGGAGACCCAGTACTTC.

The chain has TRBV7-2 and TRBJ1-1, with 8 bases lining up with TRBD1. Germline CDR1 is SGHTA and CDR2 is FQGNSA. The CDR3 is 12 amino acids. V dropped 4 bases and J dropped 6; count of bases not matched to a gene: 1. As DNA, the CDR3 is TGTGCCAGCAGCTGGACAGGGTCTGAAGCTTTCTTT. It specifies CASSWTGSEAFF.